The source of this T cell receptor beta chain is a study of cytomegalovirus exposure and HLA in healthy donors. About the study: Samples from HLA-typed donors yielded about 85 million unique TCRs in an early data release.

Donors showed nominal health when sampled, although they likely had unrecorded immune exposures. Germline V CDR1 and CDR2: SGHVS, FNYEAQ. Trimming shortened V by 3 bases and J by 1 base, and 6 bases separated the two germline ends. The CDR3 runs to 13 residues. This PCR relied on a set of 60 Vbeta primers and 13 Jbeta primers. The table came from immunoSEQ multiplex PCR; TCRdb's copy has only in-frame clones and leaves some out. The sample lists about 180,000 clones, more than 60% occurring once. The chain carries TRBV7-6 and TRBJ2-5; D is ambiguous. The sample consisted of PBMCs. This receptor was identified in a man aged 18 to 30 in good health and CMV-seronegative. The CDR3 reads CASSFSFQETQYF. The DNA for the CDR3 is TGTGCCAGCAGCTTCTCGTTCCAAGAGACCCAGTACTTC. Based on the CDR3 plus reference TRBV7-6 and TRBJ2-5, the full variable domain is GAGVSQSPRYKVTKRGQDVALRCDPISGHVSLYWYRQALGQGPEFLTYFNYEAQQDKSGLPNDRFSAERPEGSISTLTIQRTEQRDSAMYRCASSFSFQETQYFGPGTRLLVL.